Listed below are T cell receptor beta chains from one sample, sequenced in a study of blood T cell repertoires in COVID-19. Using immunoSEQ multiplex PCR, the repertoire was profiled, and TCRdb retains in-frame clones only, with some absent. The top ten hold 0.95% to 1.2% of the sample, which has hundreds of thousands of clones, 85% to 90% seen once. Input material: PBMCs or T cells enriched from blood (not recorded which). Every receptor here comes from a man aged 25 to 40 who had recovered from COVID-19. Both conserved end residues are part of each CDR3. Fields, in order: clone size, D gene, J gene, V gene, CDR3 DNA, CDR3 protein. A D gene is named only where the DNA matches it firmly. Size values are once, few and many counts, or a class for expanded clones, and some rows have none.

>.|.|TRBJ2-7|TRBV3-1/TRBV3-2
TGTGCCAGCAGCCAAGTCCTCCTCGGACAGATCTACGAGCAGTACTTC
CASSQVLLGQIYEQYF
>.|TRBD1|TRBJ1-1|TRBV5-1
TGCGCCAGCAGCTTGGGATGGCAGGGGGCTTCTGAAGCTTTCTTT
CASSLGWQGASEAFF
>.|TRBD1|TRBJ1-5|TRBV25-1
TGTGCCAGCAGTGACACCGGGACAGGGGACGGTAGCAATCAGCCCCAGCATTTT
CASSDTGTGDGSNQPQHF
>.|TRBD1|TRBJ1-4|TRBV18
TGTGCCAGCTCACCAGGACAGGCCTCTGAAAAACTGTTTTTT
CASSPGQASEKLFF
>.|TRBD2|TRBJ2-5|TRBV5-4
TGTGCCAGCAGCTTGGGCGGGAGGGCACAAGAGACCCAGTACTTC
CASSLGGRAQETQYF
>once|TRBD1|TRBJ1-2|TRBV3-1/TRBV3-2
TGTGCCAGCAGCCAAGATCCGAAAGGGGGCACAGGCTACACCTTC
CASSQDPKGGTGYTF
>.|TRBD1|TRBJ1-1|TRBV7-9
TGTGCCACCGATGGACAGGAAGGGACTGAAGCTTTCTTT
CATDGQEGTEAFF
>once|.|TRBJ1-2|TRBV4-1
TGCGCCAGCAGCCAGGTGGGCGGACGGGGAAGGGATGGCTACACCTTC
CASSQVGGRGRDGYTF
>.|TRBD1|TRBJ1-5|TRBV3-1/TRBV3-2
TGTGCCAGCAGCCCGACAGGGCTCAATCAGCCCCAGCATTTT
CASSPTGLNQPQHF
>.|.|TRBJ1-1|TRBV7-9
TGTGCCAGCAGCCCATCCACGGGGGAAGCTGAAGCTTTCTTT
CASSPSTGEAEAFF
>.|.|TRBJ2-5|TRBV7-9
TGTGCCAGCAGCTTTGGAAAGGGGGAAGAGACCCAGTACTTC
CASSFGKGEETQYF
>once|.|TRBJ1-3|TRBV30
TGTGCCTGGTCGACAGGCCACTCTGGAAACACCATATATTTT
CAWSTGHSGNTIYF
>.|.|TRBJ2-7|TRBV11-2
TGTGCCAGCAACAACAGGGATACCAACGAGCAGTACTTC
CASNNRDTNEQYF
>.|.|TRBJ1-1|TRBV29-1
TGCAGCGCACAGGAGATGAACACTGAAGCTTTCTTT
CSAQEMNTEAFF
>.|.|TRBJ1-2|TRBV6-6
TGTGCCAGCAGTGGACAGTTTAACTATGGCTACACCTTC
CASSGQFNYGYTF
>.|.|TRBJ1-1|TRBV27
TGTGCCAGCAGTTGGGGACAACTGAACACTGAAGCTTTCTTT
CASSWGQLNTEAFF
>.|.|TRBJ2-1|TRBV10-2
TGCGCCAGCAGTGAGCTACCCAACAGTGGAGGGGAGCAGTTCTTC
CASSELPNSGGEQFF
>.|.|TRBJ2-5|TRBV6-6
TGTGCCAGCAGTTACACGGACTGGAAGACCCAGTACTTC
CASSYTDWKTQYF
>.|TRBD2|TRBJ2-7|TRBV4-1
TGCGCCAGCAGCCAGTATAGCGGGGCCTCCTACGAGCAGTACTTC
CASSQYSGASYEQYF
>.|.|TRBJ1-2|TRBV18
TGTGCCAGCTCACTACAGGAAACGTCGTACTATGGCTACACCTTC
CASSLQETSYYGYTF
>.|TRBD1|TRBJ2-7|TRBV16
TGTGCCAGCAGCCAATGGGACAGCTACGAGCAGTACTTC
CASSQWDSYEQYF
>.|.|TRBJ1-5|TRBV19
TGTGCCAGTAGTCCCTGGGTCGGGGAAGATCAGCCCCAGCATTTT
CASSPWVGEDQPQHF
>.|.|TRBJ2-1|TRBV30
TGTGCCTGGAGTGGGTACTTCGGCAATGAGCAGTTCTTC
CAWSGYFGNEQFF
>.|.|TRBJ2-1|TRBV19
TGTGCCAGTAGTCGGGACTCCTACAATGAGCAGTTCTTC
CASSRDSYNEQFF
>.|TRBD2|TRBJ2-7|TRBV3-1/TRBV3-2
TGTGCCAGCAGCCAAGGACTAGCGGGTGGCGAGCAGTACTTC
CASSQGLAGGEQYF
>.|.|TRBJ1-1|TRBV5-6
TGTGCCAGCAGATATCGAGCTACTGAAGCTTTCTTT
CASRYRATEAFF
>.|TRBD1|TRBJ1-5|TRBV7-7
TGTGCCAGCCGACAGGGGGTTAGCAATCAGCCCCAGCATTTT
CASRQGVSNQPQHF
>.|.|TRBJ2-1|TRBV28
TGTGCCAGCAGCTTCAGAGGGGGTGCCCAGCAGTTCTTC
CASSFRGGAQQFF
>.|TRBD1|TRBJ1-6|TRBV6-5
TGTGCCAGCAGTTACGACAGGGGAGCAAATTCACCCCTCCACTTT
CASSYDRGANSPLHF